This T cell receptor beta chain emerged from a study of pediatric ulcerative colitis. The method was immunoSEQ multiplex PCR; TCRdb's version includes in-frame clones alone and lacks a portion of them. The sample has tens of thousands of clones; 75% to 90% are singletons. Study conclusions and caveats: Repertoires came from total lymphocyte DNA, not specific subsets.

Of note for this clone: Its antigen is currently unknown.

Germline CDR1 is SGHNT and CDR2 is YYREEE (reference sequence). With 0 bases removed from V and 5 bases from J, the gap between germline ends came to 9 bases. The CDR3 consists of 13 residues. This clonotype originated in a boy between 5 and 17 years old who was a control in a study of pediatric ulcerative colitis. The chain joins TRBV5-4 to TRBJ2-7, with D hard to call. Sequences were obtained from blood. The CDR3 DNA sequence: TGTGCCAGCAGCTTGGACCAGGCCCACGAGCAGTACTTC. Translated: CASSLDQAHEQYF.